These 20 T cell receptor beta chains were sequenced from one sample in a study of T cell responses to AZD1222 COVID-19 vaccine. The repertoire was sequenced with immunoSEQ multiplex PCR; TCRdb's copy has only in-frame clones and lacks some. The sample holds around 58,000 clones, about 90% seen once. The source was peripheral blood, collected 28 days after the second AZD1222 dose. All receptors come from an adult who received the AZD1222 COVID-19 vaccine.

The rearrangement joins TRBV27 to TRBJ1-6; tentatively, D is TRBD1 (6 bases). CDR1 and CDR2 (germline): MNHEY, SMNVEV (reference sequence). Trimming cost V 2 bases and J 6 bases, with 11 bases left between them. The CDR3 runs 15 residues. CDR3 bases: TGTGCCAGCAGTTTAGGGCGGGGGGCTAATTCACCCCTCCACTTT. This sequence encodes CASSLGRGANSPLHF.

The chain is built from TRBV14 and TRBJ2-3; D is unclear. Germline CDR1 SGHDN, CDR2 FVKESK. Trimming stripped 0 bases from V and 4 bases from J, with 5 bases between. The CDR3 has 13 residues. CDR3 region: CASSQDLSDTQYF. The CDR3 nucleotides read TGTGCCAGCAGCCAAGACCTTTCAGATACGCAGTATTTT.

J is TRBJ2-3 and V is TRBV19; the D gene could be TRBD1 or TRBD2 (5 bases each). Deletions cut 6 bases from V and 0 bases from J, with 7 bases between. Germline CDR1 is LNHDA and CDR2 is SQIVND (reference sequence). The CDR3 is made up of 13 amino acids. The CDR3 here is CASRRDSTDTQYF. CDR3 DNA sequence: TGTGCCAGTAGGAGGGACAGCACAGATACGCAGTATTTT.

This chain connects TRBV19 to TRBJ1-6; no definite D call. CDR1 is LNHDA, CDR2 SQIVND, per germline (reference sequence). Trimming cost V 8 bases and J 0 bases, with 11 bases left between them. The CDR3 runs to 15 residues. The chain's CDR3 is CASLPRSSYNSPLHF. DNA for the CDR3: TGTGCCAGTCTCCCCAGGAGCTCCTATAATTCACCCCTCCACTTT.

The V and J genes are TRBV12-3 or TRBV12-4 and TRBJ1-1; maybe TRBD1 (5 bases). CDR3 size: 13 residues. The ends were cut back, 3 bases at V and 5 bases at J, with 10 bases in the middle. CDR3 bases: TGTGCCAGCAGTTTTGCCTGGGGGACTGAAGCTTTCTTT. Translation gives CASSFAWGTEAFF.

The V and J genes are TRBV11-3 and TRBJ2-3; 8 bases fit TRBD1. The CDR3 extends over 14 amino acids. The germline gives CDR1 SGHNT, CDR2 YENEEA. V lost 5 bases, J lost 5 bases, and 6 bases stayed unmatched. CDR3 coding DNA: TGTGCCAGCAGCGGGACAGGTTTGGGAGATACGCAGTATTTT. It translates to CASSGTGLGDTQYF.

The chain couples TRBV4-1 to TRBJ2-3, with 14 positions matching TRBD2. Germline CDR1 is MGHRA and CDR2 is YSYEKL. V gave up 4 bases and J gave up 4 bases; unmatched junction bases: 10. CDR3 length equals 18 residues. The CDR3 protein is CASSRGTSGSPAADTQYF. The CDR3 bases are TGCGCCAGCAGCCGGGGGACTAGCGGGAGCCCGGCCGCAGATACGCAGTATTTT.

The chain couples TRBV25-1 to TRBJ2-5, with D unresolved. The germline V gene has CDR1 MGHDK and CDR2 SYGVNS. This CDR3 spans 15 amino acids. The V end was cut by 3 bases, the J end by 5 bases, with 16 bases between. The DNA of the CDR3 is TGTGCCAGCAGTGACCCCAGGACCCCCTGGGAGACCCAGTACTTC. Translation gives CASSDPRTPWETQYF. Complete variable domain (other parts from reference TRBV25-1 and TRBJ2-5): EADIYQTPRYLVIGTGKKITLECSQTMGHDKMYWYQQDPGMELHLIHYSYGVNSTEKGDLSSESTVSRIRTEHFPLTLESARPSHTSQYLCASSDPRTPWETQYFGPGTRLLVL.

The chain is built from TRBV5-4 and TRBJ2-1; a weak D match, TRBD1 (6 bases). V lost 5 bases, J lost 8 bases, and 11 bases lay in between. CDR3 size: 12 residues. Germline lookup yields CDR1 SGHNT and CDR2 YYREEE (reference sequence). The CDR3 spells CASRNPGDEQFF. CDR3 DNA sequence: TGTGCCAGCAGGAATCCAGGGGATGAGCAGTTCTTC.

In its sample, this clone was seen once. The V and J genes are TRBV30 and TRBJ1-2; D remains ambiguous. Looked up from germline, CDR1 is GTSNPN and CDR2 is SVGIG (reference sequence). There are 13 residues in the CDR3. V was trimmed by 3 bases and J by 6 bases, leaving 14 bases between them. CDR3 DNA sequence: TGTGCCTGGAGACCCCGATCCCAGGATGGCTACACCTTC. Amino acids: CAWRPRSQDGYTF.

This chain links TRBV18 with TRBJ1-4; D remains unclear. CDR3 length: 15 residues. Per the germline V gene, CDR1 is KGHSH and CDR2 is LQKENI. Trimming took 1 base from V and 0 from J, leaving 6 bases between them. The CDR3 bases are TGTGCCAGCTCACCACGAGGGTCAACTAATGAAAAACTGTTTTTT. It translates to CASSPRGSTNEKLFF.

V and J are TRBV19 and TRBJ1-2, with D maybe TRBD1 (5 bases). The length of the CDR3 is 14 residues. V lost 0 bases, J lost 8 bases, and 13 bases lay in between. CDR1 and CDR2 from the germline V gene are LNHDA and SQIVND (reference sequence). CDR3 nucleotide sequence: TGTGCCAGTAGTATAGATCAGGGACTTCCAGGCTACACCTTC. Translation: CASSIDQGLPGYTF.

The chain couples TRBV5-4 to TRBJ1-4; possible D gene TRBD1, 5 bases. The CDR3 length is 14 residues. Trimming cost V 0 bases and J 7 bases, with 10 bases left between them. CDR1 is SGHNT and CDR2 is YYREEE in the germline V gene (reference sequence). Written as DNA, the CDR3 is TGTGCCAGCAGCTTGGTGCCAGGGATTGAAAAACTGTTTTTT. Translation gives CASSLVPGIEKLFF.

In its sample, this clone was seen once. V and J are TRBV12-5 and TRBJ2-3; D gene ambiguous. Germline V gene lookup returns CDR1 LGHNT and CDR2 FRNRAP. The CDR3 runs to 16 residues. Trimming shortened V by 0 bases and J by 0 bases, and 10 bases separated the two germline ends. The CDR3 is CASGLVVGLSTDTQYF. CDR3 DNA: TGTGCTAGTGGTTTGGTAGTCGGATTAAGCACAGATACGCAGTATTTT.

The CDR3, as DNA: TGTGCCAGCAGCGTAGGAGGGTTAGCGGGAGGGCAGGAGACCCAGTACTTC. It translates to CASSVGGLAGGQETQYF. This chain joins TRBV9 and TRBJ2-5, with 11 nucleotides matching TRBD2. CDR1 SGDLS and CDR2 YYNGEE come from the germline V gene. The length of the CDR3 is 17 residues. J gave up 5 bases and V 0 bases, and 9 bases lay outside the gene matches.

The V and J genes are TRBV19 and TRBJ2-4; maybe TRBD1 (5 bases). This CDR3 comprises 14 residues. The V gene lost 1 base and the J gene lost 6 bases, with 10 bases spanning the gap. The germline gives CDR1 LNHDA, CDR2 SQIVND (reference sequence). CDR3 residues: CASSIGRQGNIQYF. The CDR3 DNA reads TGTGCCAGTAGTATAGGTCGGCAGGGAAACATTCAGTACTTC.

The chain is built from TRBV18 and TRBJ2-7; TRBD2 matches at 7 bases. Germline V gives CDR1 KGHSH, CDR2 LQKENI. The CDR3 has 16 residues. Trimming at V came to 0 bases and at J to 2 bases, leaving 7 bases not matched to a gene. The chain's CDR3 is CASSPPAGGRTYEQYF. The CDR3 bases are TGTGCCAGCTCACCACCGGCCGGGGGGAGGACCTACGAGCAGTACTTC.

The chain links TRBV10-2 to TRBJ2-1; weak D call: TRBD2 (5 bases). Germline CDR1 is WSHSY and CDR2 is SAAADI. This CDR3 is built from 15 residues. V was pared by 8 bases and J by 0 bases, with 14 bases between. In DNA form, the CDR3 reads TGCGCCAGCCTAGAGGGTACGGACTCCTACAATGAGCAGTTCTTC. Amino acid sequence: CASLEGTDSYNEQFF.

The V and J genes are TRBV24-1 and TRBJ2-5; weak D call: TRBD1 (5 bases). Trimming shortened V by 2 bases and J by 1 base, and 10 bases separated the two germline ends. Germline CDR1 KGHDR, CDR2 SFDVKD. This CDR3 spans 15 amino acids. The CDR3 sequence is CATSDSRRAQETQYF. The CDR3 DNA reads TGTGCCACCAGTGATTCCCGCAGGGCCCAAGAGACCCAGTACTTC.

This rearrangement joins TRBV30 to TRBJ1-3; D remains ambiguous. Trimming removed 5 bases from V and 2 bases from J, with 7 bases in between. The germline V gene encodes CDR1 GTSNPN and CDR2 SVGIG (reference sequence). The CDR3 is made up of 12 amino acids. The CDR3, as DNA: TGTGCCTGGCTGGAAACTGGAAACACCATATATTTT. Translation gives CAWLETGNTIYF.